The source of this TCR beta chain is a study of CD8 T cell repertoires and HIV-1 epitope variants. Concerning this clone itself: Its specificity is not known. At one of its ends the junction is not consistent with the germline gene, which may arise from a read error. Other DNA variants within this sample encode the same CDR3.

Here immunoSEQ multiplex PCR was the method, and the copy in TCRdb shows in-frame clones only, minus some. The table shows approximately 5,400 clones, with approximately 70% occurring only once. CDR1 MGHDK and CDR2 SYGVNS come from the germline V gene. The CDR3 spans 12 residues. The chain employs TRBV25-1 and TRBJ1-2; D unclear. The sequenced sample consisted of cultured CD8+ T cells derived from PBMCs. The source is a male donor with HIV. The CDR3 reads CASSLGFYGYTF. CDR3 sequence (DNA): TGTGCCAGCAGTTTAGGGTTTTATGGTTACACCTTC.